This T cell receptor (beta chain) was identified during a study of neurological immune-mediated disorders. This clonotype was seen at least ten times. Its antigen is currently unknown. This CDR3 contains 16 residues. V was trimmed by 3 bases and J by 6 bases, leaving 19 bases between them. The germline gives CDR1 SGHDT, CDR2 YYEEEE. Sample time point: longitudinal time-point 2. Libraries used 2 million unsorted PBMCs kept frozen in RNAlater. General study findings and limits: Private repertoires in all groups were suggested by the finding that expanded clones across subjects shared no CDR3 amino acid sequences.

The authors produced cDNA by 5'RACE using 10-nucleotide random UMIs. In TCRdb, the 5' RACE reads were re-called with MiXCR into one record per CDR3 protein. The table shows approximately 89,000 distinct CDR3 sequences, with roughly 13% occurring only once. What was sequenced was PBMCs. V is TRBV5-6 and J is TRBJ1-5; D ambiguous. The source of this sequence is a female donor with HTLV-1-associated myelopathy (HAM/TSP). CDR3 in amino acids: CASSWRNGFGGQPQHF. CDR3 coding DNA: TGTGCCAGCAGCTGGCGTAATGGGTTTGGAGGTCAGCCCCAGCATTTT.